This record covers a single TCR beta chain. The source of the sample is a study of blood T cell repertoires in COVID-19. Background on the study: Sites across the United States, Italy and Spain contributed samples from acute and convalescent COVID-19. From T cells, B-cell-depleted T cells, or PBMCs came the material, which was cDNA or gDNA.

This CDR3 is 17 amino acids long. V was pared by 3 bases and J by 6 bases, with 9 bases of the junction left unmatched. Germline lookup yields CDR1 DFQATT and CDR2 SNEGSKA (reference sequence). As processed by the authors: Using reference gene primer amplification, nucleated cell counts were estimated. TCRdb keeps only in-frame clones here, not all; method: immunoSEQ multiplex PCR. The V and J calls and clone size are taken from that table; D and trimming were inferred from the DNA. This table has 40,000 to 55,000 clones, roughly 90% appearing once. The V and J genes are TRBV20-1 and TRBJ2-1, with TRBD2 identical over 15 bases. The sequenced sample was peripheral blood. This clonotype was obtained from a woman aged 80 or over with acute or convalescent COVID-19. The CDR3 protein is CSASHGGLAGGRNEQFF. For the CDR3, the DNA is TGCAGTGCTAGTCACGGGGGACTAGCGGGGGGTCGCAATGAGCAGTTCTTC.